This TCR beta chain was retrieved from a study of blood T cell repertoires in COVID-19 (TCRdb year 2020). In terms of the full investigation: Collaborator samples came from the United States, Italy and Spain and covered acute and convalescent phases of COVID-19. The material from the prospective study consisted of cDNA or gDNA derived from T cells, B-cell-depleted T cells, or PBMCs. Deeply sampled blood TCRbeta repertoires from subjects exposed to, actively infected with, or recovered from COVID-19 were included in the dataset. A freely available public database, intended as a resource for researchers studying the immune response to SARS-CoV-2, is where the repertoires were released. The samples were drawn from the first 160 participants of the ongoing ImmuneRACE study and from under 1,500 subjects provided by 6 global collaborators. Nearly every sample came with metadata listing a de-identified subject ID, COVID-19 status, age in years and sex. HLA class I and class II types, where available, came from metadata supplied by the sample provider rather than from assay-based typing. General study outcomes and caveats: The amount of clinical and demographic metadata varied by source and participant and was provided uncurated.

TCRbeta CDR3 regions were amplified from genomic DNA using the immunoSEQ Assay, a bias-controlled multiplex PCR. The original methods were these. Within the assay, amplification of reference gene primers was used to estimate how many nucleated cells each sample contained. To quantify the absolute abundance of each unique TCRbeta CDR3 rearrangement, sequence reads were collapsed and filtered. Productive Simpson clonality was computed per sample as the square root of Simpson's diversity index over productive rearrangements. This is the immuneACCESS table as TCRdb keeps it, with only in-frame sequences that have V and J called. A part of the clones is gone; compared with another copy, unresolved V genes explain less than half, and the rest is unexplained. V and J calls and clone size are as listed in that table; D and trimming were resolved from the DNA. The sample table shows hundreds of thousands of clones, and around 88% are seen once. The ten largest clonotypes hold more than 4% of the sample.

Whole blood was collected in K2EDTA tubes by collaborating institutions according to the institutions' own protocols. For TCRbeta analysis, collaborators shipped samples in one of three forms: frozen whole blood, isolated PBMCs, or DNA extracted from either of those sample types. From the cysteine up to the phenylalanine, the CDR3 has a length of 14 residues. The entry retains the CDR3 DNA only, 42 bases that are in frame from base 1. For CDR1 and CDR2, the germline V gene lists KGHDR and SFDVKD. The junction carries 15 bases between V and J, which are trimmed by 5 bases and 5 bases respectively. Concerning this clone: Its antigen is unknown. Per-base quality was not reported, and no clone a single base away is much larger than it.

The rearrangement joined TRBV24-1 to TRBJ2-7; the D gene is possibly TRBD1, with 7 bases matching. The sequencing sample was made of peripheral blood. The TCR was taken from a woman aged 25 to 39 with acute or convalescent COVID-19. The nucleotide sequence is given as TGTGCCACCAGTGGCGGGACAGCGAAGGACGAGCAGTACTTC. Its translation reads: CATSGGTAKDEQYF.